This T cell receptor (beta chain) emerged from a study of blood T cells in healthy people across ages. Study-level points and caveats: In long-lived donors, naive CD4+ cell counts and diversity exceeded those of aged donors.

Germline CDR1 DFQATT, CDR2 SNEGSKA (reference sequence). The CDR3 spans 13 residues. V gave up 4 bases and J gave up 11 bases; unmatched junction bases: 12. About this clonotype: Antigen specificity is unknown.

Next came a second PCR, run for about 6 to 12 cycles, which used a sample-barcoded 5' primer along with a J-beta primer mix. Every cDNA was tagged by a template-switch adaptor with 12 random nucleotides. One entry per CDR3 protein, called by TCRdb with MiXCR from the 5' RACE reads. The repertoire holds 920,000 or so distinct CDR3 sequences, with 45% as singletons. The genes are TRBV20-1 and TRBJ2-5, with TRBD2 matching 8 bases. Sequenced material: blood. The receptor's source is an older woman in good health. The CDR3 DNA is TGCAGTGCTACCAGCGGGAGTATCAATGAGCAGTACTTC. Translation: CSATSGSINEQYF.